The entry below gives a single T cell receptor (beta chain) sequence along with its context. This sample is part of a study of blood T cell repertoires in COVID-19. Study summary: There were acute and convalescent COVID-19 samples, and they came from the United States, Italy and Spain. T cells, B-cell-depleted T cells, or PBMCs supplied cDNA or gDNA.

Authors' processing steps: Researchers report that nucleated cell counts were estimated from reference gene primer amplification. Here immunoSEQ multiplex PCR was the method, and the copy in TCRdb shows in-frame clones only, minus some. Clone size and V and J calls were adopted from that table, with D and trimming inferred from the DNA. The table lists tens of thousands of clones, roughly 78% of them singletons. This CDR3 comprises 14 residues. CDR1 is LGHNT and CDR2 is FRNRAP in the germline V gene. V shed 6 bases and J shed 1 base, with 12 bases lying between them. Sequenced sample: peripheral blood. This sequence was found in a human donor in a cohort sampled during active COVID-19. V gene TRBV12-5 combines with J gene TRBJ2-5, with D perhaps TRBD2 (5 bases). CDR3 bases: TGTGCTAGTGGGCGGTCTAGCTCCCAAGAGACCCAGTACTTC. Protein: CASGRSSSQETQYF.